A selection of T cell receptor beta chains follows, all from one sample in a study of metastatic and nonmetastatic thyroid tumors. From the PCR reads, TCRdb re-called clones with MiXCR. The table lists over 20,000 clones, approximately 12% of them singletons. Source material: blood. Every receptor here comes from a male donor with papillary thyroid cancer or a benign thyroid nodule (not recorded which). Some clones in this sample may be carry-over from other donors' samples. Each CDR3 is given with its conserved first and last residue. The D gene is left open where the match is weak.

V	J	D	CDR3
TRBV12-3/TRBV12-4	TRBJ2-1	-	CASSFYICSASSGHEQFF
TRBV20-1	TRBJ1-1	-	CSARTIGGPEAFF
TRBV11-3	TRBJ2-7	-	CASSFGGEQYF
TRBV29-1	TRBJ1-4	TRBD1	CSVRGQGGDEKLFF
TRBV11-2	TRBJ1-4	-	CASSSQPTTNEKLFF
TRBV29-1	TRBJ2-7	TRBD1	CSVKNWDSSYEQYF
TRBV12-3/TRBV12-4	TRBJ2-1	TRBD2	CASRPGLAGPHEQFF
TRBV11-3	TRBJ2-2	-	CASSPRGVDTGELFF
TRBV6-1	TRBJ2-7	-	CASSEVVAEASYEQYF
TRBV14	TRBJ2-1	TRBD1	CASRRAGGNEQFF
TRBV30	TRBJ2-7	TRBD2	CAWGRDSSYEQYF
TRBV28	TRBJ2-7	-	CASRISTGGSYEQYF
TRBV5-1	TRBJ1-1	-	CASSLVGASNTEAFF
TRBV20-1	TRBJ2-1	-	CSASLLANEQFF
TRBV12-3/TRBV12-4	TRBJ1-6	-	CASSLLINSPLHF
TRBV19	TRBJ1-1	-	CASSIDGMNTEAFF
TRBV6-2/TRBV6-3	TRBJ1-6	-	CASISSSNNSPLHF
TRBV6-1	TRBJ2-2	TRBD1	CATTTGAVAGELFF
TRBV29-1	TRBJ2-3	-	CSVYFVTGGPDTQYF
TRBV6-1	TRBJ2-1	-	CASSVQGLVSYNEQFF
TRBV6-2/TRBV6-3	TRBJ1-5	TRBD1	CASSYGTGPLNQPQHF
TRBV13	TRBJ2-5	TRBD1	CASSDRGRETQYF
TRBV7-9	TRBJ2-1	TRBD2	CASSEGLAGVKNEQFF
TRBV28	TRBJ2-7	-	CANSLTSWDQYF
TRBV9	TRBJ1-1	-	CASWGPGTGNTEAFF
TRBV28	TRBJ2-1	-	CASSLYGSRNNEQFF
TRBV10-1	TRBJ1-1	TRBD1	CASSEGGQFEAFF
TRBV28	TRBJ1-2	-	CASSSNGYTF
TRBV12-3/TRBV12-4	TRBJ2-7	-	CASSLGLGYEQYF
TRBV24-1	TRBJ2-4	-	CATSDGSLAKNIQYF
TRBV2	TRBJ1-6	-	CASRRDTPGDSPLHF
TRBV6-1	TRBJ2-3	TRBD2	CASSSGARLTYTQYF
TRBV6-1	TRBJ2-2	-	CASNTKGETGELFF
TRBV6-1	TRBJ1-5	TRBD1	CASSGTTGLNQPQHF
TRBV12-3/TRBV12-4	TRBJ2-3	-	CASSPLAASTDTQYF
TRBV12-3/TRBV12-4	TRBJ2-7	TRBD2	CASAKTSGSSYEQYF
TRBV6-1	TRBJ1-1	-	CASTLAGAFVNTEAFF
TRBV28	TRBJ2-2	TRBD1	CASTDRDLTGELFF
TRBV20-1	TRBJ2-1	-	CSARENEQFF